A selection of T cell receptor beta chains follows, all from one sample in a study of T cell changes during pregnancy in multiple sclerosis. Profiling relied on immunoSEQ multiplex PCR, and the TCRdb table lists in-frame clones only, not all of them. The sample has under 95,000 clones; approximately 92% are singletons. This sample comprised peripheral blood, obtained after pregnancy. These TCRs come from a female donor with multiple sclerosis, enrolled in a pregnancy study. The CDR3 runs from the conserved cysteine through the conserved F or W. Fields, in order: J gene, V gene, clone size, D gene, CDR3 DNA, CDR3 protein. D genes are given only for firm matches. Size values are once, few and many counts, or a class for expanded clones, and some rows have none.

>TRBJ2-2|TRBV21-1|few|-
TGTGCCAGCAGCAAAGCGAGGGGGCAGGACACCGGGGAGCTGTTTTTT
CASSKARGQDTGELFF
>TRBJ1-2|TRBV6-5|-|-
TGTGCCAGCAGTTACGGGCCAAGGGGAAGCTATGGCTACACCTTC
CASSYGPRGSYGYTF
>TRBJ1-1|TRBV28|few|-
TGTGCCAGCAGCCGACTTACGGCTTTCTTT
CASSRLTAFF
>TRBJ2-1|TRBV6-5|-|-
TGTGCCAGCAACGAAATTTCTCCGAGGGAGCAGTTCTTC
CASNEISPREQFF
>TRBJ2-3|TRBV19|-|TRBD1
TGTGCCAGTGGGCGTAATGGACAGGGAACAGATACGCAGTATTTT
CASGRNGQGTDTQYF
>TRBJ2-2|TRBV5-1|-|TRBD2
TGCGCCAGCAGCTTGGGACTAGCGGAAAACACCGGGGAGCTGTTTTTT
CASSLGLAENTGELFF
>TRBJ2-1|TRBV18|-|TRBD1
TGTGCCAGCTTTGGGACAGTGGGAACGAATGAGCAGTTCTTC
CASFGTVGTNEQFF
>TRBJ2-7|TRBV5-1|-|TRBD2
TGCGCCAGCAGCCCGCGGGGGGGAGCGTCCTACGAGCAGTACTTC
CASSPRGGASYEQYF
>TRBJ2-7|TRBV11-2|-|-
TGTGCCAGCAGCCAACGCAGGGGGGCAGGGAATCACGAGCAGTACTTC
CASSQRRGAGNHEQYF
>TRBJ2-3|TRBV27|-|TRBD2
TGTGCCAGCAGTCTCCTAGCGGGGGGGCCGACAGATACGCAGTATTTT
CASSLLAGGPTDTQYF
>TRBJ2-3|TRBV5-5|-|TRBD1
TGTGCCAGCAGCGGGACAGGACCTAGCACAGATACGCAGTATTTT
CASSGTGPSTDTQYF
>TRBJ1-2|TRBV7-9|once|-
TGTGCCAGCAGCTTACCAGGAAAGGAGGACTATGGCTACACCTTC
CASSLPGKEDYGYTF
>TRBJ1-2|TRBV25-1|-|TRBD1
TGTGCCAGCAGTTCTCCAGGGGGCGTTTATGATGGCTACACCTTC
CASSSPGGVYDGYTF
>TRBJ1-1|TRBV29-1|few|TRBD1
TGCAGCGTTGCGGAAACACAGGGGACAGGGGTGAACACTGAAGCTTTCTTT
CSVAETQGTGVNTEAFF
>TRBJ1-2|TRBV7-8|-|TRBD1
TGTGCCAGCAGCTTAGGAACAGGGGATGGCTACACCTTC
CASSLGTGDGYTF
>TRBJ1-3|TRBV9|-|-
TGTGCCAGCAGCCCCACCCTTGGCGGGCGTCGAAACACCATATATTTT
CASSPTLGGRRNTIYF
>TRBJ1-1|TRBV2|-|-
TGTGCCAGCAGCCTGAGGGCGAACACTGAAGCTTTCTTT
CASSLRANTEAFF
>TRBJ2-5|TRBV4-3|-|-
TGCGCCAGCAGCCAAGATAATTTGGCGGGGCGTTTACAGACCCAGTACTTC
CASSQDNLAGRLQTQYF
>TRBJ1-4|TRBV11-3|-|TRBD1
TGTGCCAGCAGCCCAGAAGGGGGCGCGGAATTCCCTGAAAAACTGTTTTTT
CASSPEGGAEFPEKLFF
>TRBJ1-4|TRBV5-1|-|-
TGCGCCAGTGGACAAACAACTAATGAAAAACTGTTTTTT
CASGQTTNEKLFF
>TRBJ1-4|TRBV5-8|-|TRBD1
TGTGCCAGCAGCCGAGACAGGGGGTTTGAAAAACTGTTTTTT
CASSRDRGFEKLFF
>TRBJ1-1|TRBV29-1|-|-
TGCAGCGCCCCCCTCTGGGGGAGGGACACTGAAGCTTTCTTT
CSAPLWGRDTEAFF
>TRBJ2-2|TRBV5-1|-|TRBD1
TGCGCCAGCAGCGTGGGACAGAGGAACACCGGGGAGCTGTTTTTT
CASSVGQRNTGELFF